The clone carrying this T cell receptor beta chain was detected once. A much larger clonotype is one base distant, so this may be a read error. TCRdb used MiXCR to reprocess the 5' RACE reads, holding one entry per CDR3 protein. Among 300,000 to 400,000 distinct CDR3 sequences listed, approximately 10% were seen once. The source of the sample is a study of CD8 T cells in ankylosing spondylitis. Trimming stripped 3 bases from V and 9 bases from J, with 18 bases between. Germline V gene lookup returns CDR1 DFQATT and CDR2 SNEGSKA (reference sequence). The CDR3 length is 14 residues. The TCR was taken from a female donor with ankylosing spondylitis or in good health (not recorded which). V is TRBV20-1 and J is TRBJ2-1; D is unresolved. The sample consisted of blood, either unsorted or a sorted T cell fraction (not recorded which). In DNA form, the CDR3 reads TGCAGTGCTAGCGCCGGGCCAGCACGAGGTGAGCAGTTCTTC. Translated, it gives CSASAGPARGEQFF.